The 5 T cell receptor beta chains below were found in one sample sequenced in a study of OX40 agonist ivuxolimab in advanced cancers. Method: immunoSEQ multiplex PCR; TCRdb's copy keeps in-frame clones and lacks some. The sample lists under 20,000 clones, 86% occurring once. This material consisted of CD4+ or CD8+ T cells sorted from blood, taken in a trial of the OX40 agonist ivuxolimab. The origin of the receptors is an adult with an advanced solid tumor such as melanoma, head and neck, liver or kidney cancer.

The chain has TRBV6-1 and TRBJ2-7; D is possibly TRBD1 (6 bases). Germline-derived CDR1 and CDR2 are MNHNS and SASEGT. Trimming removed 4 bases from V and 3 bases from J, with 10 bases in between. The CDR3 has 13 residues. The CDR3 loop reads CASSAGQSYEQYF. The CDR3 coding sequence is TGTGCCAGCAGTGCCGGACAGAGCTACGAGCAGTACTTC.

In DNA, the CDR3 is TGTGCCATCAGTGAGTCGGGGGCGATTACTAGCACAGATACGCAGTATTTT. Amino acid sequence: CAISESGAITSTDTQYF. This chain uses TRBV10-3 with TRBJ2-3; a possible D gene is TRBD1 (6 bases). V shed 0 bases and J shed 0 bases, with 13 bases lying between them. Germline loops: CDR1 ENHRY, CDR2 SYGVKD. The CDR3 covers 17 residues.

This rearrangement joins TRBV5-1 to TRBJ2-5, with D maybe TRBD1 (6 bases). The J call may be faulty, since TRBJ2-7 better matches the DNA end. The length of the CDR3 is 15 residues. Germline CDR1 SGHRS, CDR2 YFSETQ. CDR3 bases: TGCGCCAGCAGCTTGGGATGGGGGCGTGTATACGAGCAGTACTTC. It is translated as CASSLGWGRVYEQYF.

The chain carries TRBV15 and TRBJ2-7, with TRBD2 as a possible D gene (6 bases). V was clipped by 3 bases and J by 4 bases, with 10 bases between them. The CDR3 consists of 13 residues. Germline loops: CDR1 LNHNV, CDR2 YYDKDF (reference sequence). The CDR3, as DNA: TGTGCCACCAGCAGCCCCGCGGGGTACGAGCAGTACTTC. It translates to CATSSPAGYEQYF.

The chain links TRBV5-6 to TRBJ2-7; D call uncertain. The germline gives CDR1 SGHDT, CDR2 YYEEEE. Between the trimmed V and J ends, which lost 0 bases and 4 bases, there was a span of 5 bases. This CDR3 comprises 12 residues. The CDR3 protein is CASSLGVYEQYF. CDR3 DNA sequence: TGTGCCAGCAGCTTGGGTGTTTACGAGCAGTACTTC.